What follows are 23 T cell receptor beta chains derived from one specimen sequenced in a study of human T cells and chemical hapten exposure. As to time point: patch test 2, 6 weeks after DPC sensitization. Stated treatment: therapeutic diphenylcyclopropenone sensitization with weekly scalp DPC. TCRdb reprocessed the RACE reads with MiXCR, giving one entry per CDR3 protein. The sample holds more than 85,000 distinct CDR3 sequences, about a tenth seen once. Sequencing used whole blood, obtained in connection with sensitization to the hapten diphenylcyclopropenone (DPC). All receptors come from a woman between 35 and 50 years old with alopecia areata. Some clones in this sample may be carry-over from other donors' samples.

This clonotype was counted ten times or more. The chain combines TRBV6-6 with TRBJ2-5, with D hard to call. Looked up from germline, CDR1 is MNHNY and CDR2 is SVGAGI (reference sequence). V lost 6 bases to trimming and J lost 4 bases, with 6 bases between them. The CDR3 runs 11 residues. The CDR3 DNA reads as TGTGCCAGCAGAGCTGCAGAGACCCAGTACTTC. Protein: CASRAAETQYF.

The CDR3 sequence is CASSSGQGVNYGYTF. CDR3 bases: TGTGCCAGCAGTTCCGGACAGGGGGTTAACTATGGCTACACCTTC. The chain has TRBV28 and TRBJ1-2; 10 bases align to TRBD1. V lost 4 bases to trimming and J lost 1 base; unmatched junction nucleotides: 3. The CDR3 extends over 15 amino acids. The germline gives CDR1 MDHEN, CDR2 SYDVKM.

This clonotype was observed a handful of times. V and J are TRBV5-1 and TRBJ2-1, with 7 bases lining up with TRBD2. Germline V gene sequence: CDR1 SGHRS, CDR2 YFSETQ. This CDR3 has 15 residues. J lost 7 bases, V lost 2 bases, and 9 bases had no gene match. CDR3 amino acids: CASSFSGGSGNEQFF. For the CDR3, the DNA is TGCGCCAGCAGCTTTTCCGGGGGGTCAGGGAATGAGCAGTTCTTC.

The chain recombines TRBV7-2 with TRBJ2-1, with 12 bases lining up with TRBD1. This CDR3 spans 16 amino acids. Germline trimming cut 5 bases from V and 2 bases from J; bases unmatched to any gene: 4. Germline V lookup: CDR1 SGHTA, CDR2 FQGNSA. DNA for the CDR3: TGTGCCAGCAGCCCAGGGACAGGGGGCCCCTACAATGAGCAGTTCTTC. Translating it yields CASSPGTGGPYNEQFF.

In the case of this clonotype: This may be a read error: a much more frequent sequence differs by one nucleotide. V usage is TRBV7-2 and J usage is TRBJ1-2, with D possibly matching TRBD1 (6 bases). The germline V gene has CDR1 SGHTA and CDR2 FQGNSA. This CDR3 has 13 amino acids. The DNA of the CDR3 is TGTGCCAGCAGCTCAGGGGCAGGGTATCTCAGCTTCTTC. Translation gives CASSSGAGYLSFF.

In its sample, this clonotype was seen many times. This chain connects TRBV19 to TRBJ1-6, with 10 bases that match TRBD1. The CDR3 consists of 17 residues. Trimming cost V 9 bases and J 0 bases; bases outside gene matches: 8. CDR1 is LNHDA and CDR2 is SQIVND in the germline V gene (reference sequence). The CDR3 DNA reads TGTGCCAGCTCCGACCGGACAGGGGGCTCCTATAATTCACCCCTCCACTTT. Amino acid sequence: CASSDRTGGSYNSPLHF.

This clonotype was picked up a small number of times. DNA of the CDR3: TGCAGCGTTGAAGCGCTAGCGGCGTATACGCAGTATTTT. Its translation is CSVEALAAYTQYF. The chain has TRBV29-1 and TRBJ2-3, with TRBD2 identical over 7 bases. CDR3 length: 13 amino acids. V shed 1 base, J shed 7 bases, and the junction held 5 bases outside the gene matches. Germline CDR1 SQVTM, CDR2 ANQGSEA.

V gene TRBV5-1 combines with J gene TRBJ2-7; 10 bases agree with TRBD1. The V gene's germline CDR1 is SGHRS and CDR2 YFSETQ. CDR3 size: 15 residues. J was trimmed by 5 bases and V by 3 bases; bases with no gene match: 8. In DNA, the CDR3 is TGCGCCAGCAGCTCCGGACAGGGGGTGACGGACGAGCAGTACTTC. This gives the protein CASSSGQGVTDEQYF.

V gene TRBV29-1 combines with J gene TRBJ1-1; 8 positions match TRBD1. V trimming: 7 bases; J trimming: 4 bases; junction bases outside the gene matches: 8. This CDR3 contains 13 residues. Germline V gives CDR1 SQVTM, CDR2 ANQGSEA. CDR3 region: CSGETGDVTEAFF. The CDR3 nucleotides read TGCAGCGGGGAGACAGGGGACGTCACTGAAGCTTTCTTT.

This clonotype was seen ten or more times. V and J are TRBV7-2 and TRBJ1-5; D is possibly TRBD1 (6 bases). Trimming took 3 bases from V and 6 from J, leaving 12 bases between them. Germline CDR1 and CDR2: SGHTA and FQGNSA. The CDR3 runs to 14 residues. The CDR3 spells CASSLGGSRQPQHF. The CDR3 DNA is TGTGCCAGCAGCTTGGGGGGCTCCCGTCAGCCCCAGCATTTT.

This clonotype was recorded many times. The rearrangement joins TRBV4-1 to TRBJ2-1, with 8 bases matching TRBD2. With V trimmed by 2 bases and J by 6 bases, 6 bases remained unmatched. This CDR3 has 15 amino acids. CDR1 MGHRA and CDR2 YSYEKL come from the germline V gene. CDR3 residues: CASSQPSAGGNEQFF. The CDR3 coding sequence is TGCGCCAGCAGCCAACCCTCTGCGGGGGGCAATGAGCAGTTCTTC.

CDR3 nucleotide sequence: TGCGCCAGCAGCCACGATCGACAGGGGATTTATGGCTACACCTTC. It translates to CASSHDRQGIYGYTF. This rearrangement joins TRBV4-3 to TRBJ1-2; 8 positions match TRBD1. The CDR3 covers 15 residues. The trim removed 3 bases at V and 5 bases at J, leaving 8 bases unmatched. CDR1 is LGHNA and CDR2 is YSLEER in the germline V gene.

This clonotype occurred many times. The chain has TRBV10-3 and TRBJ2-7; 12 positions agree with TRBD1. CDR1 and CDR2 from the germline V gene are ENHRY and SYGVKD. The CDR3 consists of 14 residues. J lost 5 bases, V lost 8 bases, and 7 bases had no gene match. The CDR3 region is CAIQTGQGAHEQYF. For the CDR3, the DNA is TGTGCCATCCAGACGGGACAGGGGGCCCACGAGCAGTACTTC.

This clonotype was detected many times. J is TRBJ1-3 and V is TRBV12-3 or TRBV12-4; maybe TRBD1 (6 bases). There are 15 residues in the CDR3. V was shortened by 5 bases and J by 0 bases, with 11 bases between the two germline ends. CDR3 region: CASSPLGGSGNTIYF. CDR3 sequence (DNA): TGTGCCAGCAGTCCCCTAGGGGGCTCTGGAAACACCATATATTTT.

This clonotype appeared many times. This chain links TRBV4-2 with TRBJ2-5; 10 positions agree with TRBD2. CDR3 size: 17 residues. V shed 2 bases and J 1 base; nucleotides not matched to a gene: 7. Germline CDR1 is LGHNA and CDR2 is YNFKEQ. CDR3 protein: CASSQSAASGGQETQYF. In DNA, the CDR3 is TGTGCCAGCAGCCAAAGTGCGGCTAGCGGGGGCCAAGAGACCCAGTACTTC.

Ten or more counts support this clonotype. V is TRBV12-3 or TRBV12-4 and J is TRBJ1-1, with D maybe TRBD1 (5 bases). CDR3 size: 15 residues. The V gene lost 7 bases and the J gene lost 1 base, with 16 bases spanning the gap. CDR3 sequence (DNA): TGTGCCAGCATCCTAGGGGCGGCGGGGAACACTGAAGCTTTCTTT. Protein sequence: CASILGAAGNTEAFF.

This clonotype has a handful of counts. V and J are TRBV12-3 or TRBV12-4 and TRBJ1-2, with 12 bases identical to TRBD1. Losses at the gene ends were 5 bases for V and 5 bases for J; bases not matched to a gene: 12. The CDR3 is 17 amino acids. CDR3 DNA sequence: TGTGCCAGCAGTCCCTCAGGGACAGGGGGCGTGCGATATGGCTACACCTTC. Residues: CASSPSGTGGVRYGYTF.

This clonotype came up many times. The chain recombines TRBV7-2 with TRBJ1-6, with 8 bases that match TRBD1. The V gene end was trimmed by 3 bases and the J gene end by 10 bases; junction bases not matched to a gene: 5. This CDR3 contains 14 residues. Per germline, CDR1 SGHTA and CDR2 FQGNSA. The chain's CDR3 is CASSLGQAGSPLHF. As DNA, the CDR3 is TGTGCCAGCAGCTTGGGACAGGCGGGATCACCCCTCCACTTT.

This clonotype occurred many times. The chain recombines TRBV15 with TRBJ2-1; 7 positions match TRBD2. There are 14 residues in the CDR3. V shed 0 bases, J shed 6 bases, and the junction held 2 bases outside the gene matches. Germline V gene data show CDR1 as LNHNV and CDR2 as YYDKDF (reference sequence). CDR3 DNA: TGTGCCACCAGCAGAGATCGCGGGAGCAATGAGCAGTTCTTC. Its protein product is CATSRDRGSNEQFF.

This clonotype was found a few times. The V and J genes are TRBV12-3 or TRBV12-4 and TRBJ2-5; the match to TRBD2 covers 11 bases. This CDR3 is 14 amino acids long. J was trimmed by 7 bases and V by 6 bases; bases with no gene match: 7. The CDR3 DNA reads TGTGCCAGCAGCCTTAGCGGGGGGGTCGGGACCCAGTACTTC. This encodes CASSLSGGVGTQYF.

The chain combines TRBV20-1 with TRBJ1-2; possibly TRBD1 for D (5 bases). The CDR3 consists of 10 residues. Germline loops: CDR1 DFQATT, CDR2 SNEGSKA (reference sequence). The CDR3 DNA is TGCAGCGGGGGAGTCTATGGCTACACCTTC. Amino acids: CSGGVYGYTF.

This clonotype turned up a few times. The rearrangement joins TRBV6-6 to TRBJ2-1, with 10 positions matching TRBD2. Per germline, CDR1 MNHNY and CDR2 SVGAGI (reference sequence). CDR3 size: 15 residues. The V segment lost 5 bases and the J segment 10 bases; nucleotides outside the gene matches: 11. CDR3 sequence: CASSASGGASEEQFF. CDR3 coding DNA: TGTGCCAGCAGTGCCAGCGGGGGGGCCTCTGAGGAGCAGTTCTTC.

V usage is TRBV4-2 and J usage is TRBJ2-3, with TRBD2 matching 11 bases. Trimming at V came to 1 base and at J to 5 bases, leaving 8 bases not matched to a gene. The CDR3 extends over 17 amino acids. From germline, CDR1 is LGHNA and CDR2 YNFKEQ. The CDR3 region is CASSQGHSGGAIDTQYF. The CDR3 region has the DNA TGTGCCAGCAGCCAAGGCCATAGCGGGGGGGCTATAGATACGCAGTATTTT.